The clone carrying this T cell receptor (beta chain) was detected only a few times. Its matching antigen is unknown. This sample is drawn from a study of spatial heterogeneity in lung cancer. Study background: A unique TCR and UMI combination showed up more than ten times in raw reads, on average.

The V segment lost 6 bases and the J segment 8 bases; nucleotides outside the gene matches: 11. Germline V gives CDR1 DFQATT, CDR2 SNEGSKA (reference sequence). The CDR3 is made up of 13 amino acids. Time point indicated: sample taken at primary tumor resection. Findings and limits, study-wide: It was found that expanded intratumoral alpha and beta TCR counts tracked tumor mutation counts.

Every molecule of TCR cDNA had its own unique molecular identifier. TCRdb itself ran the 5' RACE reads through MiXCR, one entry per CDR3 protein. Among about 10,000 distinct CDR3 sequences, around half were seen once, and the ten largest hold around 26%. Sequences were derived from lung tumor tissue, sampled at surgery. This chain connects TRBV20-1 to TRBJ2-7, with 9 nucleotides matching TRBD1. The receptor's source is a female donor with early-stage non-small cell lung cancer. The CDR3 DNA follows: TGCAGTGCCCTTCCGGACAGGGGATTGAAGCAGTACTTC. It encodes CSALPDRGLKQYF.